This is a list of T cell receptor beta chains from one sample in a study of shared clonotypes between healthy human individuals. Generated by immunoSEQ multiplex PCR, the TCRdb table keeps only in-frame clones and is missing some. The sample consists of approximately 240,000 clones, under 80% of them appearing once. Source material: memory CD4+ T cells sorted from blood. These receptors were collected from a man aged 25-40 years in good health. Each CDR3 is given with its conserved first and last residue. D genes are given only for firm matches. Size is stated for part of the rows, as once, few or many counts, or as a class when the clone is expanded.

clone_size | j_call | d_call | v_call | cdr3_aa | cdr3_nt
- | TRBJ2-2 | - | TRBV5-6 | CASSPLRGNTGELFF | TGTGCCAGCAGCCCACTGCGAGGGAACACCGGGGAGCTGTTTTTT
few | TRBJ2-5 | - | TRBV5-1 | CASNTLRGDQETQYF | TGCGCCAGCAACACCCTCAGGGGCGATCAAGAGACCCAGTACTTC
- | TRBJ2-3 | - | TRBV9 | CASSVMGSDTQYF | TGTGCCAGCAGCGTAATGGGGTCAGATACGCAGTATTTT
- | TRBJ2-7 | TRBD1 | TRBV4-1 | CASSQVLGGSYSYEQYF | TGCGCCAGCAGCCAAGTACTAGGGGGCTCCTACTCCTACGAGCAGTACTTC
- | TRBJ1-2 | - | TRBV28 | CASSLGGPDGYTF | TGTGCCAGCAGTTTAGGGGGGCCCGATGGCTACACCTTC
- | TRBJ2-3 | TRBD2 | TRBV6-4 | CASSEHKTSDTDTQYF | TGTGCCAGCAGTGAACATAAAACTAGCGACACAGATACGCAGTATTTT
- | TRBJ2-7 | - | TRBV10-3 | CAISESNMFRYEQYF | TGTGCCATCAGTGAGTCTAATATGTTCCGCTACGAGCAGTACTTC
- | TRBJ2-4 | - | TRBV6-6 | CASQQGTKNIQYF | TGTGCCAGCCAGCAGGGAACCAAAAACATTCAGTACTTC
- | TRBJ2-3 | TRBD2 | TRBV9 | CASSAEPGLSTDTQYF | TGTGCCAGCAGCGCAGAACCGGGACTAAGCACAGATACGCAGTATTTT
few | TRBJ2-1 | - | TRBV11-3 | CASSLGYNEQFF | TGTGCCAGCAGCTTAGGCTACAATGAGCAGTTCTTC
- | TRBJ2-7 | TRBD1 | TRBV5-1 | CASTTGGSYEQYF | TGCGCCAGCACGACAGGGGGGAGCTACGAGCAGTACTTC
- | TRBJ2-3 | - | TRBV6-1 | CASSDWGTDTQYF | TGTGCCAGCAGTGATTGGGGCACAGATACGCAGTATTTT
- | TRBJ1-5 | - | TRBV4-1 | CASSHRQANNQPQHF | TGCGCCAGCAGCCACAGACAGGCCAACAATCAGCCCCAGCATTTT
few | TRBJ2-3 | - | TRBV28 | CASGGYTQYF | TGTGCCAGCGGCGGGTATACGCAGTATTTT
- | TRBJ2-5 | - | TRBV2 | CASSGEATEAETQYF | TGTGCCAGCAGTGGGGAGGCAACCGAGGCAGAGACCCAGTACTTC
- | TRBJ2-1 | TRBD2 | TRBV14 | CASSQALWGSGNEQFF | TGTGCCAGCAGCCAAGCCCTCTGGGGTAGCGGGAATGAGCAGTTCTTC
- | TRBJ2-1 | - | TRBV9 | CASSVGTAISYNEQFF | TGTGCCAGCAGCGTAGGGACAGCCATCTCCTACAATGAGCAGTTCTTC
many | TRBJ2-7 | - | TRBV5-5 | CASSSPWDEQYF | TGTGCCAGCAGCTCCCCCTGGGACGAGCAGTACTTC
- | TRBJ1-5 | - | TRBV19 | CASSESGGNQPQHF | TGTGCCAGCAGTGAGTCAGGAGGCAATCAGCCCCAGCATTTT
few | TRBJ1-1 | - | TRBV7-9 | CASSLWAGRNTEAFF | TGTGCCAGCAGCTTATGGGCAGGGAGGAACACTGAAGCTTTCTTT
few | TRBJ2-3 | TRBD2 | TRBV15 | CATSWGLASFTDTQYF | TGTGCCACCAGCTGGGGACTAGCGAGCTTCACAGATACGCAGTATTTT
- | TRBJ2-3 | - | TRBV19 | CASSIDPATDTQYF | TGTGCCAGTAGTATAGATCCCGCCACAGATACGCAGTATTTT
once | TRBJ2-1 | TRBD1 | TRBV7-9 | CASSLEVGTGYNEQFF | TGTGCCAGCAGCTTAGAGGTCGGGACAGGCTACAATGAGCAGTTCTTC
few | TRBJ2-1 | TRBD2 | TRBV2 | CASRRAGGSSYNEQFF | TGTGCCAGCCGCCGTGCGGGAGGAAGCTCCTACAATGAGCAGTTCTTC
- | TRBJ2-7 | - | TRBV19 | CASSIDVGEQYF | TGTGCCAGTAGTATAGATGTGGGCGAGCAGTACTTC
once | TRBJ2-7 | TRBD2 | TRBV7-2 | CASSLGLASGNEQYF | TGTGCCAGCAGCTTAGGACTAGCGTCAGGAAACGAGCAGTACTTC
- | TRBJ2-1 | - | TRBV4-1 | CASSQDLVSLPEGEQFF | TGCGCCAGCAGCCAAGATTTGGTTAGCTTGCCCGAGGGGGAGCAGTTCTTC
few | TRBJ1-2 | - | TRBV16 | CASSQRGTYGYTF | TGTGCCAGCAGCCAACGGGGTACCTATGGCTACACCTTC
- | TRBJ2-3 | TRBD2 | TRBV2 | CASSGEGILITDTQYF | TGTGCCAGCAGTGGGGAGGGGATACTAATCACAGATACGCAGTATTTT
- | TRBJ1-1 | - | TRBV10-1 | CASSESPGPTEAFF | TGCGCCAGCAGTGAGTCGCCAGGGCCCACTGAAGCTTTCTTT
- | TRBJ2-7 | - | TRBV18 | CASSRDAFGEQYF | TGTGCCAGCTCCAGGGACGCATTTGGCGAGCAGTACTTC
- | TRBJ2-5 | - | TRBV6-6 | CASTSSQETQYF | TGTGCCAGCACGTCCTCCCAAGAGACCCAGTACTTC
- | TRBJ2-7 | TRBD1 | TRBV4-1 | CASSQFAGGGSYEQYF | TGCGCCAGCAGCCAATTCGCAGGGGGCGGCTCCTACGAGCAGTACTTC
- | TRBJ1-5 | - | TRBV5-1 | CASSLDGGRDQPQHF | TGCGCCAGCAGCTTAGATGGGGGTCGGGATCAGCCCCAGCATTTT
many | TRBJ2-1 | - | TRBV5-4 | CASNQQGTHNEQFF | TGTGCCAGCAACCAGCAGGGTACCCACAATGAGCAGTTCTTC
- | TRBJ2-7 | TRBD1 | TRBV6-1 | CASRPGQGASYEQYF | TGTGCCAGCAGACCGGGACAGGGAGCATCCTACGAGCAGTACTTC
- | TRBJ1-1 | - | TRBV28 | CASRPYPTTGNTEAFF | TGTGCCAGCAGGCCCTACCCGACAACAGGGAACACTGAAGCTTTCTTT
few | TRBJ2-5 | TRBD2 | TRBV12-5 | CASGPGVAGAETQYF | TGTGCTAGTGGTCCCGGGGTAGCGGGAGCGGAGACCCAGTACTTC
few | TRBJ1-5 | - | TRBV19 | CASSFREWSQPQHF | TGTGCCAGTAGTTTCAGGGAGTGGAGTCAGCCCCAGCATTTT
few | TRBJ2-1 | - | TRBV2 | CAISVNEQFF | TGTGCCATAAGCGTGAATGAGCAGTTCTTC
- | TRBJ1-1 | - | TRBV20-1 | CRGRQNTEAFF | TGCAGGGGACGGCAGAACACTGAAGCTTTCTTT
few | TRBJ2-2 | - | TRBV29-1 | CSVVWGTNTGELFF | TGCAGCGTGGTCTGGGGGACAAACACCGGGGAGCTGTTTTTT
- | TRBJ2-3 | TRBD1 | TRBV28 | CASSLGRQGTQYF | TGTGCCAGCAGTTTAGGGAGACAGGGAACGCAGTATTTT
- | TRBJ1-5 | - | TRBV10-3 | CAIRVGGGNQPQHF | TGTGCCATCAGGGTGGGGGGAGGCAATCAGCCCCAGCATTTT
- | TRBJ2-3 | - | TRBV28 | CASSLSLQDTQYF | TGTGCCAGCAGTTTATCTCTCCAGGATACGCAGTATTTT
- | TRBJ1-1 | - | TRBV13 | CASSLRQAPEAFF | TGTGCCAGCAGCTTACGACAGGCTCCTGAAGCTTTCTTT
- | TRBJ2-1 | TRBD2 | TRBV27 | CASSLKPGTAGGAQSQWSYNEQFF | TGTGCCAGCAGTTTAAAACCGGGTACAGCGGGAGGAGCCCAGTCCCAATGGTCCTACAATGAGCAGTTCTTC
- | TRBJ2-3 | TRBD2 | TRBV2 | CVSGLAGTDTQYF | TGTGTTTCCGGACTAGCGGGAACAGATACGCAGTATTTT
- | TRBJ2-7 | - | TRBV20-1 | CSARTGYEQYF | TGCAGTGCTAGAACGGGGTACGAGCAGTACTTC
- | TRBJ2-2 | - | TRBV5-1 | CASSPEGTGELFF | TGCGCCAGCAGCCCGGAGGGCACCGGGGAGCTGTTTTTT
- | TRBJ2-1 | - | TRBV7-9 | CASSAYYAEQFF | TGTGCCAGCAGCGCTTACTATGCTGAGCAGTTCTTC
few | TRBJ2-1 | - | TRBV7-2 | CASSLRASLLGNEQFF | TGTGCCAGCAGCTTAAGGGCCTCACTCCTTGGCAATGAGCAGTTCTTC
- | TRBJ1-2 | - | TRBV28 | CASSFRGFDGYTF | TGTGCCAGCAGTTTCAGGGGTTTCGATGGCTACACCTTC